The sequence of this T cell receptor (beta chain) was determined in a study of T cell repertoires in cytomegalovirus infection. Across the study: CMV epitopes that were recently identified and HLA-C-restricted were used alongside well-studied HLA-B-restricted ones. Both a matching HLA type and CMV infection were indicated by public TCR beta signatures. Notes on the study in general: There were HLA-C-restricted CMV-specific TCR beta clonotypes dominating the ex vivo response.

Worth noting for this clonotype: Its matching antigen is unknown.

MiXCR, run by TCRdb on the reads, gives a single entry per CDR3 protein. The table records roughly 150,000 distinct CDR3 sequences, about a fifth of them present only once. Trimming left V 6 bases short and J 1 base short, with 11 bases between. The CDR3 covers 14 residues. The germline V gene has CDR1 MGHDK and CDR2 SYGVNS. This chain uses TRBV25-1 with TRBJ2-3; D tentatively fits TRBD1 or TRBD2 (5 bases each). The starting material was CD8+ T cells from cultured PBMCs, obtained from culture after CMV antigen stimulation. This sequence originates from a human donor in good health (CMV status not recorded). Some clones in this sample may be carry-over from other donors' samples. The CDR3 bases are TGTGCCAGCAGGAGGGGTTCTGGCACAGATACGCAGTATTTT. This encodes CASRRGSGTDTQYF.